These 30 T cell receptor beta chains were all obtained from the same sample, sequenced in a study of cytomegalovirus exposure and HLA in healthy donors. The PCR used 60 Vbeta and 13 Jbeta primers. Sequenced by immunoSEQ multiplex PCR; TCRdb stores in-frame clones only, minus some. The sample shows about 200,000 clones, 85% of them seen only once. The sample consisted of PBMCs. Source of these receptors: a woman between 45 and 60 years old in good health and CMV-seronegative.

The chain is built from TRBV5-1 and TRBJ2-3; D perhaps matches TRBD2 (5 bases). Trimming left V 0 bases short and J 4 bases short, with 9 bases between. This CDR3 spans 14 amino acids. Per the germline V gene, CDR1 is SGHRS and CDR2 is YFSETQ. The CDR3 region is CASSLAGSSDTQYF. As DNA, the CDR3 is TGCGCCAGCAGCTTGGCGGGGAGCTCAGATACGCAGTATTTT. The whole variable domain, filled in from reference TRBV5-1 and TRBJ2-3, reads KAGVTQTPRYLIKTRGQQVTLSCSPISGHRSVSWYQQTPGQGLQFLFEYFSETQRNKGNFPGRFSGRQFSNSRSEMNVSTLELGDSALYLCASSLAGSSDTQYFGPGTRLTVL.

This chain connects TRBV5-4 to TRBJ2-3, with D unclear. The V and J ends lost 0 bases and 6 bases respectively, with 8 bases between them. Germline V gene data show CDR1 as SGHNT and CDR2 as YYREEE (reference sequence). The CDR3 is made up of 13 amino acids. CDR3: CASSLGAQDTQYF. Here the CDR3 DNA reads TGTGCCAGCAGCTTGGGGGCCCAGGATACGCAGTATTTT.

This clone was seen a single time. The V and J genes are TRBV9 and TRBJ2-1, with D uncertain. Germline V gives CDR1 SGDLS, CDR2 YYNGEE. V lost 0 bases and J 4 bases, leaving 14 bases between the germline ends. The CDR3 is made up of 16 amino acids. CDR3 bases: TGTGCCAGCAGCGTAGACGAGGCCTGGAGATACAATGAGCAGTTCTTC. It specifies CASSVDEAWRYNEQFF.

CDR3 residues: CASSPRGALNEQFF. The CDR3 bases are TGTGCCAGCAGCCCAAGGGGTGCGCTTAATGAGCAGTTCTTC. The rearrangement links TRBV2 to TRBJ2-1; possible D gene TRBD1, 5 bases. CDR1 and CDR2 (germline): SNHLY, FYNNEI. The V end was cut by 6 bases, the J end by 7 bases, with 16 bases between. This CDR3 is built from 14 residues.

The V gene is TRBV10-2, the J gene TRBJ1-4; D uncertain. Germline values: CDR1 WSHSY, CDR2 SAAADI. CDR3 size: 14 residues. V dropped 4 bases and J dropped 5 bases, with 11 bases sitting between them. The CDR3 is CASSAGRINEKLFF. The CDR3 region has the DNA TGCGCCAGCAGTGCTGGCAGGATAAATGAAAAACTGTTTTTT.

This clone was counted a single time. This chain connects TRBV27 to TRBJ1-3; maybe TRBD1 (5 bases). CDR3 length equals 14 residues. V was cut by 7 bases and J by 0 bases, with 10 bases left in between. CDR1 is MNHEY and CDR2 is SMNVEV in the germline V gene (reference sequence). CDR3 amino acids: CASKTVSSGNTIYF. For the CDR3, the DNA is TGTGCCAGCAAGACAGTTAGCTCTGGAAACACCATATATTTT.

The chain employs TRBV12-2 and TRBJ2-2; the DNA was not compared with TRBD1, the D call given in the table. TRBV12-2 is assigned pseudogene status. The CDR3 contains 16 residues. For the CDR3, the DNA is TGTGCAAGTCGCTTCATCCCGGGACAGGGGGCCGGGGAGCTGTTTTTT. It translates to CASRFIPGQGAGELFF.

The chain recombines TRBV7-9 with TRBJ2-1; perhaps TRBD1 as D (5 bases). The CDR3 covers 13 residues. The germline V and J ends were trimmed by 1 base and 5 bases, with 6 bases remaining between them. Looked up from germline, CDR1 is SEHNR and CDR2 is FQNEAQ (reference sequence). The CDR3 DNA is TGTGCCAGCAGCTTAGTCAGGGACAATGAGCAGTTCTTC. Its translation: CASSLVRDNEQFF. The full variable domain, rest sourced from reference TRBV7-9 and TRBJ2-1, is DTGVSQNPRHKITKRGQNVTFRCDPISEHNRLYWYRQTLGQGPEFLTYFQNEAQLEKSRLLSDRFSAERPKGSFSTLEIQRTEQGDSAMYLCASSLVRDNEQFFGPGTRLTVL.

The chain employs TRBV28 and TRBJ2-1; D is possibly TRBD2 (5 bases). V shed 4 bases and J shed 0 bases, with 19 bases lying between them. This CDR3 is built from 18 residues. Germline CDR1 reads MDHEN; CDR2 reads SYDVKM. The CDR3 region has the DNA TGTGCCAGCAGTTCACCTCGGTCAGCGGATAGCTCCTACAATGAGCAGTTCTTC. Its protein is CASSSPRSADSSYNEQFF.

V usage is TRBV6-6 and J usage is TRBJ1-2; D might be TRBD1 (6 bases). This CDR3 has 14 amino acids. Germline CDR1 MNHNY, CDR2 SVGAGI (reference sequence). V lost 0 bases to trimming and J lost 3 bases, with 8 bases between them. The CDR3 nucleotides read TGTGCCAGCAGTTACTCGAACAGGGACTATGGCTACACCTTC. Translation: CASSYSNRDYGYTF.

The V gene is TRBV6-5, the J gene TRBJ2-5; TRBD1 aligns across 9 bases. This CDR3 comprises 14 residues. The ends lost 6 bases at V and 1 base at J; junction bases unmatched: 3. CDR1 and CDR2 from the germline V gene are MNHEY and SVGAGI. The CDR3 region has the DNA TGTGCCAGCAGCCAGGACAGGGGCCAAGAGACCCAGTACTTC. It specifies CASSQDRGQETQYF.

The chain recombines TRBV7-9 with TRBJ1-2; D gene uncertain. The germline gives CDR1 SEHNR, CDR2 FQNEAQ (reference sequence). This CDR3 has 13 amino acids. V was cut by 5 bases and J by 3 bases, with 10 bases left in between. The CDR3 coding sequence is TGTGCCAGCAGCCCCGGTTTGGACTATGGCTACACCTTC. This sequence encodes CASSPGLDYGYTF.

The chain is built from TRBV6-4 and TRBJ1-2; D gene uncertain. V was cut by 3 bases and J by 0 bases, with 11 bases left in between. This CDR3 contains 15 residues. The germline CDR1 and CDR2 sequences are MRHNA and SNTAGT. CDR3 DNA: TGTGCCAGCAGTGAGAGGCCATACTCTAACTATGGCTACACCTTC. It yields the protein CASSERPYSNYGYTF.

J is TRBJ2-7 and V is TRBV18; no definite D call. Germline assignment: CDR1 KGHSH and CDR2 LQKENI. The CDR3 sequence is 15 residues long. The V and J ends lost 0 bases and 0 bases respectively, with 9 bases between them. This CDR3 reads CASSPPNRVSYEQYF. CDR3 nucleotides: TGTGCCAGCTCACCACCGAACAGAGTCTCCTACGAGCAGTACTTC.

A few counts support this clone. V is TRBV5-4 and J is TRBJ2-6, with 10 bases identical to TRBD1. Germline V gene data show CDR1 as SGHNT and CDR2 as YYREEE (reference sequence). The CDR3 loop spans 17 amino acids. The V segment lost 4 bases and the J segment 1 base; nucleotides outside the gene matches: 5. The CDR3 loop is CASSVRDRGSGANVLTF. CDR3 nucleotide sequence: TGTGCCAGCAGCGTCCGGGACAGGGGATCTGGGGCCAACGTCCTGACTTTC.

The V gene is TRBV4-1, the J gene TRBJ2-6; D uncertain. The CDR3 extends over 16 amino acids. Looked up from germline, CDR1 is MGHRA and CDR2 is YSYEKL. Trimming cost V 1 base and J 4 bases, with 11 bases left between them. CDR3 bases: TGCGCCAGCAGCCAAGCTCTACCCTCCGGGGCCAACGTCCTGACTTTC. Amino acid sequence: CASSQALPSGANVLTF.

The chain joins TRBV10-3 to TRBJ1-5; D uncertain. V was shortened by 8 bases and J by 4 bases, with 12 bases between the two germline ends. The CDR3 loop spans 13 amino acids. Germline-derived CDR1 and CDR2 are ENHRY and SYGVKD. CDR3 region: CAIAHEPNQPQHF. Written as DNA, the CDR3 is TGTGCCATCGCGCACGAACCTAATCAGCCCCAGCATTTT.

The CDR3 reads CASSPGTRRGNEQFF. The CDR3 region has the DNA TGTGCCAGCAGCCCCGGGACTAGGAGGGGGAATGAGCAGTTCTTC. The V gene is TRBV11-3, the J gene TRBJ2-1; 8 nucleotides match TRBD2. From germline, CDR1 is SGHNT and CDR2 YENEEA. CDR3 length equals 15 residues. V gave up 5 bases and J gave up 7 bases; unmatched junction bases: 10.

This clone has just a few counts. The chain employs TRBV7-9 and TRBJ2-1, with 9 bases identical to TRBD2. Germline V gene sequence: CDR1 SEHNR, CDR2 FQNEAQ (reference sequence). The CDR3 sequence is 15 residues long. V shed 6 bases and J 5 bases; nucleotides not matched to a gene: 8. For the CDR3, the DNA is TGTGCCAGCAGATCTCTAGCGGGGATTCACAATGAGCAGTTCTTC. Encoded protein: CASRSLAGIHNEQFF.

The rearrangement uses TRBV5-1 and TRBJ2-2, with TRBD1 identical over 7 bases. Trimming removed 4 bases from V and 4 bases from J; junction bases left unmatched: 7. This CDR3 is 15 amino acids long. The germline V gene has CDR1 SGHRS and CDR2 YFSETQ. CDR3 protein: CASSLGTVPTGELFF. CDR3 nucleotides: TGCGCCAGCAGCCTCGGGACAGTACCCACCGGGGAGCTGTTTTTT.

The rearrangement uses TRBV15 and TRBJ2-1; D might be TRBD1 (6 bases). V lost 8 bases, J lost 7 bases, and 18 bases lay in between. Germline lookup yields CDR1 LNHNV and CDR2 YYDKDF (reference sequence). There are 14 residues in the CDR3. CDR3 nucleotides: TGTGCCACCCGAGGCAGGGGTTTGTCAAATGAGCAGTTCTTC. It yields the protein CATRGRGLSNEQFF. The full variable domain, its missing parts supplied by reference TRBV15 and TRBJ2-1, is DAMVIQNPRYQVTQFGKPVTLSCSQTLNHNVMYWYQQKSSQAPKLLFHYYDKDFNNEADTPDNFQSRRPNTSFCFLDIRSPGLGDTAMYLCATRGRGLSNEQFFGPGTRLTVL.

This rearrangement joins TRBV2 to TRBJ2-7, with D perhaps matching TRBD1 (6 bases). Germline loops: CDR1 SNHLY, CDR2 FYNNEI. V was trimmed by 9 bases and J by 4 bases, leaving 16 bases between them. The CDR3 contains 13 residues. In DNA, the CDR3 is TGTGCCAGTACCACCGGGACAATTTACGAGCAGTACTTC. This encodes CASTTGTIYEQYF.

J is TRBJ1-3 and V is TRBV6-1, with 9 bases lining up with TRBD1. The CDR3 consists of 14 residues. Germline V gene lookup returns CDR1 MNHNS and CDR2 SASEGT. Trimming at V came to 6 bases and at J to 2 bases, leaving 2 bases not matched to a gene. Here the CDR3 DNA reads TGTGCCAGCAGACAGGGGGCGGCTGGAAACACCATATATTTT. Translated: CASRQGAAGNTIYF.

V and J are TRBV7-2 and TRBJ2-3; TRBD2 aligns across 9 bases. CDR3 length equals 16 residues. With 5 bases clipped from V and 6 bases from J, the junction kept 12 bases outside the gene matches. CDR1 and CDR2 (germline): SGHTA, FQGNSA. The CDR3 here is CASSPYRSGGTDTQYF. CDR3 in DNA: TGTGCCAGCAGCCCATACCGTAGCGGGGGTACCGATACGCAGTATTTT.

The rearrangement joins TRBV28 to TRBJ2-7; D gene unclear. Trimming cost V 3 bases and J 0 bases, with 12 bases left between them. This CDR3 spans 15 amino acids. From germline, CDR1 is MDHEN and CDR2 SYDVKM. The CDR3: CASSLRAISSYEQYF. CDR3 sequence (DNA): TGTGCCAGCAGTTTGCGAGCGATTAGCTCCTACGAGCAGTACTTC.

V usage is TRBV27 and J usage is TRBJ2-1; tentative D call: TRBD2 (5 bases). Germline lookup yields CDR1 MNHEY and CDR2 SMNVEV (reference sequence). The CDR3 consists of 11 residues. Trimming took 6 bases from V and 9 from J, leaving 9 bases between them. CDR3 loop: CASSSSIEQFF. The CDR3 nucleotides read TGTGCCAGCAGCTCTAGCATTGAGCAGTTCTTC.

The J gene is TRBJ2-5, the V gene TRBV7-9, with a possible D match to TRBD1 (5 bases). Per germline, CDR1 SEHNR and CDR2 FQNEAQ (reference sequence). The CDR3 is 14 amino acids. Trimming took off 4 bases at V and 1 base at J, with 10 bases between the two ends. The CDR3 DNA is TGTGCCAGCAGCTCAGGGCAAATCCAAGAGACCCAGTACTTC. It translates to CASSSGQIQETQYF.

The chain carries TRBV11-2 and TRBJ1-1; D is perhaps TRBD1 (5 bases). The CDR3 has 15 residues. V lost 4 bases and J lost 1, with 13 bases in between. The V gene's germline CDR1 is SGHAT and CDR2 FQNNGV. The CDR3 is CASSYQLTGNTEAFF. CDR3 bases: TGTGCCAGCAGCTACCAACTTACAGGGAACACTGAAGCTTTCTTT.

This chain connects TRBV30 to TRBJ2-5, with D perhaps matching TRBD1 (5 bases). TRBJ2-7 explains the end of the DNA better; the J call may be wrong. The CDR3 sequence is 14 residues long. Germline lookup yields CDR1 GTSNPN and CDR2 SVGIG (reference sequence). The CDR3 DNA follows: TGTGCCTGGGGCGAGGACAACCCAGCCTACGAGCAGTACTTC. This gives the protein CAWGEDNPAYEQYF.

The chain couples TRBV5-1 to TRBJ2-1, with TRBD2 matching 9 bases. CDR3 length equals 16 residues. Germline values: CDR1 SGHRS, CDR2 YFSETQ. V lost 0 bases and J lost 6; bases outside the gene matches: 7. The CDR3 nucleotides are TGCGCCAGCAGCTTGGTTCCCGCTAGCGGGACCAATGAGCAGTTCTTC. Translation: CASSLVPASGTNEQFF. Supplemented by reference TRBV5-1 and TRBJ2-1, the full variable domain reads KAGVTQTPRYLIKTRGQQVTLSCSPISGHRSVSWYQQTPGQGLQFLFEYFSETQRNKGNFPGRFSGRQFSNSRSEMNVSTLELGDSALYLCASSLVPASGTNEQFFGPGTRLTVL.